This T cell receptor beta chain was documented in a study of human T cells and chemical hapten exposure. MiXCR, run by TCRdb on the RACE reads, gives a single entry per CDR3 protein. The table records 120,000 to 150,000 distinct CDR3 sequences, over 9.5% of them present only once. Trimming removed 4 bases from V and 13 bases from J; junction bases left unmatched: 11. This CDR3 has 14 amino acids. Germline values: CDR1 SQVTM, CDR2 ANQGSEA. This clonotype was seen more than once but under ten times. This sample's time point: patch test 2, 6 weeks after DPC sensitization. Treatment in this sample: therapeutic diphenylcyclopropenone sensitization with weekly scalp DPC.

This material consisted of whole blood, taken in connection with sensitization to the hapten diphenylcyclopropenone (DPC). The sequence came from a woman aged 50 to 65 with alopecia areata. Some clones in this sample may be carry-over from other donors' samples. This chain links TRBV29-1 with TRBJ1-4, with 11 nucleotides matching TRBD1. CDR3 in DNA: TGCAGCGTTGGAGGGGGACAGGGGGACTCGGGACTGTTTTTT. This translates into CSVGGGQGDSGLFF.